The next 10 T cell receptor beta chains were all read from a single sample in a study of OX40 agonist ivuxolimab in advanced cancers. Using immunoSEQ multiplex PCR, the repertoire was profiled, and TCRdb retains in-frame clones only, with some absent. The sample gives roughly 76,000 clones, 85% of which show up once; approximately 5.6% is in the top ten. The starting material was CD4+ or CD8+ T cells sorted from blood, obtained in a trial of the OX40 agonist ivuxolimab. All receptors derive from an adult with an advanced solid tumor such as melanoma, head and neck, liver or kidney cancer.

This clone has more than one count but fewer than ten. The chain employs TRBV11-3 and TRBJ2-3; D remains ambiguous. The CDR3 has 9 residues. V shed 6 bases and J shed 9 bases, with 4 bases lying between them. Germline V gene sequence: CDR1 SGHNT, CDR2 YENEEA. The CDR3 loop is CASSSTQYF. Here the CDR3 DNA reads TGTGCCAGCAGTTCCACGCAGTATTTT.

The CDR3 bases are TGTGCCAGCAGTTCCCCCAACGGATGGGGCACAGATACGCAGTATTTT. Protein: CASSSPNGWGTDTQYF. This chain links TRBV28 with TRBJ2-3, with D unresolved. This CDR3 has 16 residues. The germline V gene has CDR1 MDHEN and CDR2 SYDVKM. The V end lost 4 bases, the J end lost 1 base, and 15 bases lay between the germline ends. Together with reference TRBV28 and TRBJ2-3, the CDR3 gives the full variable domain: DVKVTQSSRYLVKRTGEKVFLECVQDMDHENMFWYRQDPGLGLRLIYFSYDVKMKEKGDIPEGYSVSREKKERFSLILESASTNQTSMYLCASSSPNGWGTDTQYFGPGTRLTVL.

This sequence joins TRBV7-9 and TRBJ2-7; the D call may be TRBD1 or TRBD2 (6 bases each). There are 13 residues in the CDR3. Germline V gene sequence: CDR1 SEHNR, CDR2 FQNEAQ (reference sequence). Trimming left V 6 bases short and J 3 bases short, with 12 bases between. The CDR3 reads CASRRGDNYEQYF. Written as DNA, the CDR3 is TGTGCCAGCAGAAGGGGGGATAACTACGAGCAGTACTTC.

This clone appeared a single time. The chain has TRBV6-5 and TRBJ2-2; D gene uncertain. The CDR3 is made up of 15 amino acids. V was clipped by 0 bases and J by 1 base, with 6 bases between them. In germline, CDR1 is MNHEY, CDR2 SVGAGI. The CDR3 DNA sequence: TGTGCCAGCAGTTACTCAGTAATGAACACCGGGGAGCTGTTTTTT. Translated, it gives CASSYSVMNTGELFF.

This clone was detected once. V and J are TRBV10-3 and TRBJ1-1, with D perhaps TRBD1 (5 bases). V was clipped by 7 bases and J by 2 bases, with 14 bases between them. The CDR3 has 14 amino acids. Germline loops: CDR1 ENHRY, CDR2 SYGVKD. This chain's CDR3 is CAIKGAGVNTEAFF. Here the CDR3 DNA reads TGTGCCATCAAAGGGGCGGGGGTTAACACTGAAGCTTTCTTT.

The genes are TRBV19 and TRBJ1-5; D ambiguous. The germline CDR1 and CDR2 sequences are LNHDA and SQIVND (reference sequence). V dropped 3 bases and J dropped 4 bases, with 10 bases sitting between them. The CDR3 has 14 residues. The DNA for the CDR3 is TGTGCCAGTAGTATGGGCTATGGAAATCAGCCCCAGCATTTT. Translation: CASSMGYGNQPQHF.

The gene calls are TRBV4-1 and TRBJ1-2, with D unclear. Trimming took 0 bases from V and 0 from J, leaving 11 bases between them. This CDR3 region has 16 residues. In germline, CDR1 is MGHRA, CDR2 YSYEKL. The CDR3 protein is CASSQDGASANYGYTF. CDR3 nucleotide sequence: TGCGCCAGCAGCCAAGACGGAGCCTCTGCTAACTATGGCTACACCTTC.

The chain is built from TRBV7-2 and TRBJ2-3; 7 nucleotides line up with TRBD2. The CDR3 covers 15 residues. The germline V gene has CDR1 SGHTA and CDR2 FQGNSA. With 3 bases clipped from V and 3 bases from J, the junction kept 6 bases outside the gene matches. The CDR3 protein is CASSFQPSGTDTQYF. The DNA for the CDR3 is TGTGCCAGCAGCTTCCAGCCTAGCGGAACAGATACGCAGTATTTT.

This chain connects TRBV4-1 to TRBJ1-1; possibly TRBD1 for D (6 bases). Germline V CDR1 and CDR2: MGHRA, YSYEKL. V was clipped by 0 bases and J by 11 bases, with 22 bases between them. CDR3 size: 16 residues. CDR3 in amino acids: CASSQDFSGGPRGAFF. The DNA of the CDR3 is TGCGCCAGCAGCCAAGATTTTTCGGGGGGCCCGCGGGGGGCTTTCTTT.

J is TRBJ1-6 and V is TRBV7-3; unclear D gene. The V gene lost 6 bases and the J gene lost 7 bases, with 13 bases spanning the gap. CDR3 length: 14 amino acids. CDR1 is SGHTA and CDR2 is FQGTGA in the germline V gene. CDR3 protein: CASRNPRTNSPLHF. Here the CDR3 DNA reads TGTGCCAGCAGGAATCCACGGACGAATTCACCCCTCCACTTT.